The 5 T cell receptor beta chains below all came from one sample that was sequenced in a study of cytomegalovirus exposure and HLA in healthy donors. Both 60 Vbeta primers and 13 Jbeta primers went into the PCR. The repertoire was sequenced with immunoSEQ multiplex PCR; TCRdb's copy has only in-frame clones and lacks some. Among around 70,000 clones listed, around 74% were seen once. The sequencing input was PBMCs. These receptors were obtained from a human donor in good health.

This chain connects TRBV11-3 to TRBJ2-1; D possibly corresponds to TRBD1 (6 bases). Germline CDR1 reads SGHNT; CDR2 reads YENEEA. The CDR3 is 12 amino acids. Trimming left V 3 bases short and J 7 bases short, with 7 bases between. CDR3 nucleotide sequence: TGTGCCAGCAGCTTCAGGGGAAATGAGCAGTTCTTC. Protein sequence: CASSFRGNEQFF. Variable domain in full (rest from reference TRBV11-3 and TRBJ2-1): EAGVVQSPRYKIIEKKQPVAFWCNPISGHNTLYWYLQNLGQGPELLIRYENEEAVDDSQLPKDRFSAERLKGVDSTLKIQPAELGDSAVYLCASSFRGNEQFFGPGTRLTVL.

The CDR3 loop is CAWGRVNEQFF. DNA for the CDR3: TGTGCCTGGGGCCGGGTCAATGAGCAGTTCTTC. The chain employs TRBV30 and TRBJ2-1; D is unclear. The CDR3 contains 11 residues. V lost 5 bases to trimming and J lost 6 bases, with 8 bases between them. Germline V gene lookup returns CDR1 GTSNPN and CDR2 SVGIG (reference sequence).

This clone was counted between two and nine times. The rearrangement links TRBV6-6 to TRBJ1-1; D remains unclear. The CDR3 is 13 amino acids. V lost 7 bases and J 1 base, leaving 10 bases between the germline ends. From germline, CDR1 is MNHNY and CDR2 SVGAGI (reference sequence). The CDR3 DNA sequence: TGTGCCAGCACCTACGGGAAGAACACTGAAGCTTTCTTT. The encoded protein is CASTYGKNTEAFF.

This chain links TRBV6-5 with TRBJ1-2; D possibly corresponds to TRBD1 (6 bases). Trimming pared 7 bases from V and 3 bases from J, leaving 18 bases between. CDR1 and CDR2 (germline): MNHEY, SVGAGI. The CDR3 is made up of 15 amino acids. DNA for the CDR3: TGTGCCAGCATCCCAACCTCACAGGGACACTATGGCTACACCTTC. This sequence encodes CASIPTSQGHYGYTF.

In its sample, this clone was seen a few times. V and J are TRBV6-1 and TRBJ2-7; D call uncertain. Per the germline V gene, CDR1 is MNHNS and CDR2 is SASEGT. The CDR3 is 14 residues long. Trimming removed 7 bases from V and 6 bases from J, with 19 bases in between. DNA of the CDR3: TGTGCCAGCACCACCCTTGGGCAGAACGTCGAGCAGTACTTC. Encoded protein: CASTTLGQNVEQYF.